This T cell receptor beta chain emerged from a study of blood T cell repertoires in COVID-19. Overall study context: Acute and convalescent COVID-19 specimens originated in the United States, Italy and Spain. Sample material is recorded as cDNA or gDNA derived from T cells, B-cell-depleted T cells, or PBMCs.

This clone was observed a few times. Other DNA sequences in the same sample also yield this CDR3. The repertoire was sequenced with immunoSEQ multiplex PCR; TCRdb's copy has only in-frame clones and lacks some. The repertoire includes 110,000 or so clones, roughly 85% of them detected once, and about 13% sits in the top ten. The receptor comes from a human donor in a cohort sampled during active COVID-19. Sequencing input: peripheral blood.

Here the CDR3 reads CASSPLGQGSEAFF. The CDR3 coding sequence is TGTGCCAGCAGCCCCCTCGGACAGGGGAGTGAAGCTTTCTTT. The chain uses TRBV3-1 (or the pseudogene TRBV3-2) and TRBJ1-1, with 9 bases matching TRBD1. There are 14 residues in the CDR3. J lost 7 bases, V lost 4 bases, and 7 bases had no gene match. Germline values: CDR1 LGHDT, CDR2 YNNKEL (reference sequence).